This T cell receptor beta chain was profiled in a study of T cells in Graves' hyperthyroidism and ophthalmopathy. Overall study findings and caveats: Stable hyperthyroidism was separated from ophthalmopathy by a model based on 13 V-J features. The model's output predicted ophthalmopathy at a median of roughly 6.9 months prior to onset. Blood also contained most expanded thyroid clonotypes above 0.001.

Germline V gene lookup returns CDR1 SNHLY and CDR2 FYNNEI. There are 14 residues in the CDR3. V shed 6 bases and J shed 5 bases, with 16 bases lying between them. This clonotype showed up many times. Its antigen is not known. Amplification of TCR beta CDR3 regions was performed using RNA transcripts as template. An initial round of RT-PCR targeting the TCR CDR3 relied on the HTBI primer set. TCRdb analysed the multiplex PCR reads with MiXCR anew, one entry per CDR3 protein. The repertoire consists of about 520,000 distinct CDR3 sequences, with roughly a quarter occurring once and the leading ten covering about 10%. Diagnoses were established using clinical symptoms, serum thyroxine and TRAb, thyroid ultrasound and orbital computed tomography.

The clonotype originates from a woman in her 30s with Graves' ophthalmopathy. The chain carries TRBV2 and TRBJ1-2, with TRBD1 as a possible D gene (6 bases). Sequenced material: blood. The CDR3 reads CASSGQFVAYGYTF. CDR3 nucleotides: TGTGCCAGCAGCGGACAGTTCGTAGCTTATGGCTACACCTTC.